The rows below give T cell receptor beta chains drawn from one sample of a study of glioma-infiltrating T cells. TCRdb ran MiXCR on the multiplex PCR reads and lists one entry per CDR3 protein. This table holds about 380,000 distinct CDR3 sequences, more than 35% found once. Material for sequencing was glioma tissue, nonneoplastic brain tissue, or PBMCs (not recorded which). These receptors came from a human donor with low-grade glioma or glioblastoma, undergoing nonglioma brain surgery, or in good health (not recorded which). CDR3s include the opening cysteine and the closing phenylalanine or tryptophan. D genes are given only for firm matches. Size values are once, few and many counts, or a class for expanded clones, and some rows have none.

j_call d_call v_call clone_size cdr3_nt cdr3_aa
TRBJ2-1 . TRBV12-3/TRBV12-4 few TGTGCCAGCAGCCCCAACAGGGTAAATGAGCAGTTCTTC CASSPNRVNEQFF
TRBJ2-3 . TRBV20-1 . TGCAGTCTTAGTCGCGGGGAAGTCGGCACAGATACGCAGTATTTT CSLSRGEVGTDTQYF
TRBJ2-7 . TRBV27 many TGTGCCAGCAGTCCCGGAACCTACGAGCAGTACTTC CASSPGTYEQYF
TRBJ2-2 . TRBV7-2 many TGTGCCAGCAGTTTTGACAGAACAAACACCGGGGAGCTGTTTTTT CASSFDRTNTGELFF
TRBJ2-5 . TRBV24-1 . TGTGCCACCAGTGGAGGGGTCGGAAACCAAGAGACCCAGTACTTC CATSGGVGNQETQYF
TRBJ1-2 . TRBV19 . TGTGCCATACAGGGATTTGACTATGGCTACACCTTC CAIQGFDYGYTF
TRBJ2-3 . TRBV7-6 . TGTGCCAGCACACGGACAGACGGTTATACAGATACGCAGTATTTT CASTRTDGYTDTQYF
TRBJ1-2 . TRBV6-6 few TGTGCCAGCAGTTACTCCGCCAGGAACTATGGCTACACCTTC CASSYSARNYGYTF
TRBJ2-5 . TRBV7-2 . TGTGCCAGCAGCTTACAGTGGCAAGAGACCCAGTACTTC CASSLQWQETQYF
TRBJ2-7 TRBD2 TRBV4-2 few TGTGCCAGCAGCCAAACTGGCGGGAGGTTCTACGAGCAGTACTTC CASSQTGGRFYEQYF
TRBJ1-3 . TRBV29-1 . TGCAGCGTTAGGCTCGGGGCCCCATCTGGAAACACCATATATTTT CSVRLGAPSGNTIYF
TRBJ2-5 TRBD1 TRBV6-6 many TGTGCCAGCAGTTACATGACAGGGGGGGAAGAGACCCAGTACTTC CASSYMTGGEETQYF
TRBJ1-6 . TRBV5-1 . TGCGCCAGGAGCGTAGGGTCAGAGAATTCACCCCTCCACTTT CARSVGSENSPLHF
TRBJ2-1 . TRBV19 . TGTGCCAGTAGTACCTCGCCAGGGTGGAGCAACACGAATGAGCAGTTCTTC CASSTSPGWSNTNEQFF
TRBJ1-6 . TRBV4-3 . TGCGCCAGCAGCCAAGATTGGGGGGGCGGAATCGGTTCACCCCTCCACTTT CASSQDWGGGIGSPLHF
TRBJ2-7 . TRBV6-4 . TGTGCCAGCAGTGCCCTGGACCGTGTTTACTACGAGCAGTACTTC CASSALDRVYYEQYF
TRBJ1-5 . TRBV7-6 many TGTGCCAGCAGCTTAGAGTTAGGGAGTCAGCCCCAGCATTTT CASSLELGSQPQHF
TRBJ2-5 . TRBV7-2 few TGTGCCAGCAGCTTAGATGGGGGATCAGAGACCCAGTACTTC CASSLDGGSETQYF
TRBJ2-7 . TRBV20-1 once TGCAGTGCTAGAGGGCAGAGGATATACGAGCAGTACTTC CSARGQRIYEQYF
TRBJ2-1 TRBD1 TRBV6-5 many TGTGCCAGCAGTTACTCTCGGGACAGGGGGCGGATGAATGAGCAGTTCTTC CASSYSRDRGRMNEQFF
TRBJ1-5 . TRBV28 many TGTGCCAGCAGGGCGAGATCACATAGCAATCAGCCCCAGCATTTT CASRARSHSNQPQHF
TRBJ2-3 . TRBV6-6 many TGTGCCAGCAGTTACCCGCAACTTGGCGCAGCGGTCACAGATACGCAGTATTTT CASSYPQLGAAVTDTQYF
TRBJ1-5 . TRBV20-1 many TGCAGTGCTAGCAAAAGTCGCAATCAGCCCCAGCATTTT CSASKSRNQPQHF
TRBJ1-1 TRBD1 TRBV27 many TGTGCCAGCAGTTTTTGGCAGGGGGCACCGAACACTGAAGCTTTCTTT CASSFWQGAPNTEAFF
TRBJ2-1 TRBD2 TRBV27 many TGTGCCAGCAGTATACTAGCGGGAGGGCCCCATGAGCAGTTCTTC CASSILAGGPHEQFF
TRBJ2-3 . TRBV24-1 few TGTGCCACCAGTGATTTGAAGAGCGGTTCCACAGATACGCAGTATTTT CATSDLKSGSTDTQYF
TRBJ2-7 . TRBV27 . TGTGCCAGCAGTTTATCTAGGGCCTCCTACGAGCAGTACTTC CASSLSRASYEQYF
TRBJ2-7 TRBD2 TRBV29-1 . TGCAGCTATGGGGGGCTAGCGGGAGCCGAGCAGTACTTC CSYGGLAGAEQYF
TRBJ2-3 TRBD2 TRBV6-2/TRBV6-3 many TGTGCCAGCAGCAATGGACTAGCGGGAACTAGCACAGATACGCAGTATTTT CASSNGLAGTSTDTQYF
TRBJ1-1 TRBD1 TRBV6-6 many TGTGCCAGCAGTTACTCGCCAGGGGGGAACACTGAAGCTTTCTTT CASSYSPGGNTEAFF
TRBJ2-1 . TRBV5-5 . TGTGCCACGATGGGGTGGCGGGACAGCGCCTACAATGAGCAGTTCTTC CATMGWRDSAYNEQFF
TRBJ1-1 . TRBV5-4 . TGTGCCAGCAGCTTGGAAGTCATAGGGAGCACTGAAGCTTTCTTT CASSLEVIGSTEAFF
TRBJ2-5 TRBD1 TRBV6-6 . TGTGCCAGCAGTTACGGTTGGACAGGAATGTACCAAGAGACCCAGTACTTC CASSYGWTGMYQETQYF
TRBJ1-5 . TRBV20-1 . TGCAGTGCTAGATATCTCGGTAGCAATCAGCCCCAGCATTTT CSARYLGSNQPQHF
TRBJ1-2 . TRBV12-3/TRBV12-4 . TGTGCCAGCAGGCCTCGCGCAGGTTCAAGCTACACCTTC CASRPRAGSSYTF
TRBJ2-2 . TRBV7-2 few TGTGCCAGCAGCTTAGTGCCAACCGGGACACAAGACACCGGGGAGCTGTTTTTT CASSLVPTGTQDTGELFF
TRBJ2-7 . TRBV7-2 many TGTGCCAGCAGCAAAAGCTCCTACGAGCAGTACTTC CASSKSSYEQYF
TRBJ2-1 . TRBV15 many TGTGCCACCAGCAGAGATTTGGGCCGCTACTCCTACAATGAGCAGTTCTTC CATSRDLGRYSYNEQFF
TRBJ2-3 TRBD2 TRBV24-1 few TGTGCCACCAGTGACTATCTAGCGGCGAGCACAGATACGCAGTATTTT CATSDYLAASTDTQYF
TRBJ1-5 TRBD1 TRBV7-2 . TGTGCCAGTCCTACCCGGGACAGGGGAGGAAGTCAGCCCCAGCATTTT CASPTRDRGGSQPQHF
TRBJ2-7 TRBD2 TRBV10-3 few TGTGCCATCAGTGAGTCTGTTGACCTGGCGGGAGCGACCTACGAGCAGTACTTC CAISESVDLAGATYEQYF
TRBJ2-7 TRBD2 TRBV20-1 many TGCAGTGCACCCGAGACTAGCGGGAGTATCCCCTCCTACGAGCAGTACTTC CSAPETSGSIPSYEQYF
TRBJ2-2 TRBD2 TRBV6-5 many TGTGCCAGCAGTTACAGAGGTAGCGGGTCCGGGGAGCTGTTTTTT CASSYRGSGSGELFF
TRBJ2-1 . TRBV9 few TGTGCCAGCAGCGCCCATCCCTCCTACAATGAGCAGTTCTTC CASSAHPSYNEQFF
TRBJ2-7 . TRBV7-2 . TGTGCCAGCAGCAACCCTTGGATCAAGCAGTACTTC CASSNPWIKQYF
TRBJ1-3 . TRBV28 many TGTGCCAGCAGCCAAACCTGGATCTCTGGAAACACCATATATTTT CASSQTWISGNTIYF
TRBJ2-3 TRBD2 TRBV4-2 . TGTGCCAGCAGCCAAGATTGGACTAGCGGGGGGGGGGATACGCAGTATTTT CASSQDWTSGGGDTQYF
TRBJ2-7 . TRBV6-1 . TGTGCCAGCAGTGAAGAAGGGGACCGGTACGAGCAGTACTTC CASSEEGDRYEQYF
TRBJ2-1 TRBD2 TRBV20-1 few TGCAGTGCTCCGACCTTAGCGGGAGAATTCAATGAGCAGTTCTTC CSAPTLAGEFNEQFF
TRBJ2-7 TRBD1 TRBV7-8 . TGTGCCAGCAGCTTCGGCTGGGGACAGGGGTTTTACGAGCAGTACTTC CASSFGWGQGFYEQYF
TRBJ2-7 . TRBV29-1 once TGCAGCGGAACAGGCGCCTTGGACGAGCAGTACTTC CSGTGALDEQYF
TRBJ2-3 TRBD1 TRBV18 . TGTGCCAGCTCATCCCGACAGGGGTCCACAGATACGCAGTATTTT CASSSRQGSTDTQYF
TRBJ2-7 . TRBV6-2/TRBV6-3 many TGTGCCAGCAGCCCCCGGTGGGGGCGAGGGTACGAGCAGTACTTC CASSPRWGRGYEQYF
TRBJ1-6 . TRBV7-8 few TGTGCCAGCAGCTTAGGGGGGGAGTCCTATAATTCACCCCTCCACTTT CASSLGGESYNSPLHF
TRBJ2-1 . TRBV7-3 . TGTGCCAGCAGCTCCGGGGCAAATGAGCAGTTCTTC CASSSGANEQFF
TRBJ1-2 . TRBV20-1 many TGCAGTGCTAGACGGGGTCAGTACTATGGCTACACCTTC CSARRGQYYGYTF
TRBJ2-5 . TRBV7-2 . TGTGCCAGCAGGTGGCCGGGGGCGGCGGGTCCCCAGTACTTC CASRWPGAAGPQYF
TRBJ1-2 . TRBV6-1 . TGTGCCAGCAGCGTGGGGGAAGGGGCTCCTAACTATGGCTACACCTTC CASSVGEGAPNYGYTF
TRBJ2-7 . TRBV29-1 many TGCAGCGTTGCCGCCCCCGGGGGTATGTACGAGCAGTACTTC CSVAAPGGMYEQYF